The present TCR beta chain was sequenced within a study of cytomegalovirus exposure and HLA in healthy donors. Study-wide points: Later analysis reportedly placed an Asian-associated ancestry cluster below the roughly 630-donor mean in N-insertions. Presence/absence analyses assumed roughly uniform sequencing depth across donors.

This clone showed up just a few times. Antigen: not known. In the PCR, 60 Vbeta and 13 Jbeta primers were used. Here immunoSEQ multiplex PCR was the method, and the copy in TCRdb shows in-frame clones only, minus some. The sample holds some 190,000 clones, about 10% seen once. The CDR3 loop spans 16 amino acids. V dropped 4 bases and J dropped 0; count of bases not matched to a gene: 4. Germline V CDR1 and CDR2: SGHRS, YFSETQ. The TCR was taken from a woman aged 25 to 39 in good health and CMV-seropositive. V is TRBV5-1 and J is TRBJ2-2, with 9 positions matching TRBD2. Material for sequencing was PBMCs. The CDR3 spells CASSGSGSPNTGELFF. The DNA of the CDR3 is TGCGCCAGCAGCGGTAGCGGGAGCCCGAACACCGGGGAGCTGTTTTTT.